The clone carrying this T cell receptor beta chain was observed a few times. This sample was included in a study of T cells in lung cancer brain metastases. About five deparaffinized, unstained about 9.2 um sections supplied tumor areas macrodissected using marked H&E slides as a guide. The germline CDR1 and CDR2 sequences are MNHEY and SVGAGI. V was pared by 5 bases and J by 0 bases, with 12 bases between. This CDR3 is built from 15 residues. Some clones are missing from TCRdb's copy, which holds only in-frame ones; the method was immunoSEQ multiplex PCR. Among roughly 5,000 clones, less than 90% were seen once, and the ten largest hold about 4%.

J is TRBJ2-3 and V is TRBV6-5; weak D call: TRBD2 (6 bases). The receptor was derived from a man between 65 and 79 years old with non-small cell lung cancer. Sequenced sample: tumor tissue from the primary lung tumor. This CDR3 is CASSPLAISTDTQYF. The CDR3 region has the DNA TGTGCCAGCAGTCCTCTAGCGATAAGCACAGATACGCAGTATTTT.